This TCR beta chain originates from a study of Ad26.COV2.S vaccination and SARS-CoV-2 variants. Study-wide background: Participant was drawn from the COV1001 Ad26.COV2.S trial arm. Findings of the study overall: Vaccine recipients and placebo recipients showed similar non-spike TCR breadth. Considerable breadth of spike-specific CD8+ and CD4+ T cell responses has reportedly been documented following vaccination.

Repertoires were generated with immunoSEQ multiplex PCR, while TCRdb's copy carries only in-frame clones and drops some. Of hundreds of thousands of clones listed, 89% are singletons. Treatment: roughly 20 received Ad26.COV2.S at low or high dose, single or two shots; about 5 received placebo; per-sample allocation not given. Day 63 after the first vaccine or placebo injection was the time point for sampling. Participants' vaccine, an Ad26 vector, delivered Wuhan-strain SARS-CoV-2 spike. A word on this clone: Its specificity is not known.

Germline-derived CDR1 and CDR2 are SNHLY and FYNNEI. The ends were cut back, 2 bases at V and 8 bases at J, with 5 bases in the middle. The length of the CDR3 is 11 residues. Sequences were derived from peripheral blood, sampled in a trial of Ad26.COV2.S vaccine versus placebo. The receptor comes from a person between 18 and 65 years old who received the Ad26.COV2.S COVID-19 vaccine or a placebo. J is TRBJ2-3 and V is TRBV2; D not certain. Written as DNA, the CDR3 is TGTGCCAGCAGTGAAAAGGGTACGCAGTATTTT. This encodes CASSEKGTQYF.